This T cell receptor beta chain is from a study of tumor and adjacent non-tumor tissue in lung cancer. Concerning this clonotype itself: A much larger clone lies a single base off, so this may be a read error.

Three rounds of nested PCR, following a modified ARM-PCR protocol, produced the TCRbeta library. One entry per CDR3 protein results from TCRdb running MiXCR on the multiplex PCR reads. The sample shows approximately 100,000 distinct CDR3 sequences, roughly three fifths of them seen only once. No cell sorting was done before RNA was extracted from the tissue. The normal lung tissue was taken more than 3 cm from the tumor edge. Germline V CDR1 and CDR2: SGHNT, YYREEE (reference sequence). CDR3 length equals 15 residues. Germline trimming cut 3 bases from V and 5 bases from J; bases unmatched to any gene: 5.

Sequencing was done on a sample of distant non-tumor lung tissue. The chain recombines TRBV5-4 with TRBJ2-2; 9 nucleotides agree with TRBD1. The sequence derives from a man aged 55 to 69 with non-small cell lung cancer. CDR3 residues: CASSYGQGRTGELFF. The CDR3 region has the DNA TGTGCCAGCAGCTATGGACAGGGGAGGACCGGGGAGCTGTTTTTT.